The 10 T cell receptor beta chains given below trace back to one sample, sequenced in a study of blood T cell repertoires in COVID-19. The assay was immunoSEQ multiplex PCR, and TCRdb's table has in-frame clones only and misses some. In the table there are more than 200,000 clones, about 85% of which are singletons. What was sequenced was peripheral blood. These TCRs come from a man aged 35-49 years with acute or convalescent COVID-19.

This rearrangement joins TRBV28 to TRBJ2-7, with D tentatively TRBD2 (6 bases). Germline lookup yields CDR1 MDHEN and CDR2 SYDVKM. The V end lost 3 bases, the J end lost 0 bases, and 12 bases lay between the germline ends. The CDR3 length is 15 residues. CDR3: CASSFSGEASYEQYF. CDR3 coding DNA: TGTGCCAGCAGTTTTTCCGGGGAGGCCTCCTACGAGCAGTACTTC.

The chain uses TRBV12-3 or TRBV12-4 and TRBJ1-1, with a weak D call TRBD1 (5 bases). The V end lost 2 bases, the J end lost 10 bases, and 14 bases lay between the germline ends. The CDR3 extends over 13 amino acids. The CDR3 DNA sequence: TGTGCCAGCAGTTTAATAGGACCAAGGGGAGCTTTCTTT. It translates to CASSLIGPRGAFF.

This clone was recorded once. The J gene is TRBJ1-2, the V gene TRBV19; TRBD1 is a possible D gene (6 bases). Germline V gene lookup returns CDR1 LNHDA and CDR2 SQIVND (reference sequence). The CDR3 contains 15 residues. Trimming took off 5 bases at V and 0 bases at J, with 13 bases between the two ends. CDR3 protein: CASSLGTTANYGYTF. The DNA for the CDR3 is TGTGCCAGTAGTTTAGGGACAACCGCTAACTATGGCTACACCTTC.

The chain has TRBV6-6 and TRBJ1-2; 10 bases map to TRBD1. The CDR3 spans 16 residues. Germline V lookup: CDR1 MNHNY, CDR2 SVGAGI (reference sequence). V shed 1 base and J 4 bases; nucleotides not matched to a gene: 6. CDR3 amino acids: CASSYFGTGDGYGYTF. In DNA form, the CDR3 reads TGTGCCAGCAGTTACTTCGGGACAGGGGATGGCTATGGCTACACCTTC.

V is TRBV5-1 and J is TRBJ2-2; 7 bases align to TRBD2. Germline V lookup: CDR1 SGHRS, CDR2 YFSETQ. Trimming removed 2 bases from V and 1 base from J; junction bases left unmatched: 11. This CDR3 spans 18 amino acids. CDR3 sequence reads: CASSLGPVAGENTGELFF. The CDR3 nucleotides are TGCGCCAGCAGCTTAGGACCCGTGGCGGGGGAGAACACCGGGGAGCTGTTTTTT.

This CDR3 is CASSLVAGAYNYGYTF. In DNA form, the CDR3 reads TGCGCCAGCAGCTTGGTGGCAGGGGCATATAACTATGGCTACACCTTC. The V gene is TRBV5-1, the J gene TRBJ1-2; TRBD1 might be the D (6 bases). The CDR3 covers 16 residues. Per the germline V gene, CDR1 is SGHRS and CDR2 is YFSETQ. V was trimmed by 0 bases and J by 1 base, leaving 13 bases between them.

This clone appeared a single time. The chain joins TRBV5-4 to TRBJ2-1; 9 bases map to TRBD2. CDR1 and CDR2 from the germline V gene are SGHNT and YYREEE (reference sequence). The V and J ends lost 4 bases and 5 bases, in that order; junction bases with no gene match: 4. The CDR3 is 14 residues long. DNA of the CDR3: TGTGCCAGCAGCGCGGGGGGGCCAAACAATGAGCAGTTCTTC. This sequence encodes CASSAGGPNNEQFF.

The V gene is TRBV10-1, the J gene TRBJ2-3; no definite D call. The CDR3 length is 14 residues. Germline V CDR1 and CDR2: WNHNN, SYGVQD (reference sequence). Trimming removed 2 bases at V and 6 bases at J, with 12 bases between. This CDR3 is CASSEADDVDTQYF. CDR3 in DNA: TGCGCCAGCAGTGAGGCAGATGATGTCGATACGCAGTATTTT.

This clone was picked up a small number of times. The gene calls are TRBV9 and TRBJ2-1, with 8 bases that match TRBD1. Germline V gene lookup returns CDR1 SGDLS and CDR2 YYNGEE. The CDR3 is 14 amino acids. Trimming cost V 2 bases and J 7 bases; bases outside gene matches: 5. This chain's CDR3 is CASSVDRGRNEQFF. The CDR3 DNA follows: TGTGCCAGCAGCGTCGACAGGGGCCGGAATGAGCAGTTCTTC.

The genes are TRBV27 and TRBJ2-1, with D possibly TRBD2 on 5 matching bases. CDR1 is MNHEY, CDR2 SMNVEV, per germline (reference sequence). The CDR3 totals 12 residues. V was trimmed by 8 bases and J by 7 bases, leaving 12 bases between them. Written as DNA, the CDR3 is TGTGCCAGCGCACGAACGGGGAATGAGCAGTTCTTC. Translating gives CASARTGNEQFF.